Sample share makes the clone carrying this T cell receptor beta chain large (0.1 to 1%). Per the original data handling: Estimates of nucleated cell counts were drawn from the amplification of reference gene primers. TCRdb's copy holds only in-frame clones and misses some; the assay was immunoSEQ multiplex PCR. For V, J and clone size, that table is used; D and trimming come from the DNA. Counted here are some 160,000 clones, 85% to 90% occurring once; the ten biggest clones make up 4%. These data originate in a study of blood T cell repertoires in COVID-19. About the research overall: Samples representing acute and convalescent COVID-19 were sourced from the United States, Italy and Spain. T cells, B-cell-depleted T cells, or PBMCs provided the cDNA or gDNA that served as material.

CDR3 length equals 16 residues. The germline V and J ends were trimmed by 4 bases and 0 bases, with 14 bases remaining between them. Germline loops: CDR1 SGHRS, CDR2 YFSETQ. This sequence joins TRBV5-1 and TRBJ1-3; D is possibly TRBD1 (5 bases). Sequenced material: peripheral blood. This receptor was taken from a woman between 65 and 79 years old with acute or convalescent COVID-19. Here the CDR3 reads CASSRSSQGSGNTIYF. The CDR3 DNA is TGCGCCAGCAGCCGGTCCAGTCAGGGCTCTGGAAACACCATATATTTT.